These T cell receptor beta chains were read from a single sample in a study of T cell responses to AZD1222 COVID-19 vaccine. Sequencing used immunoSEQ multiplex PCR; TCRdb keeps in-frame clones, though not all of them. The data show approximately 180,000 clones, with around 92% seen just once and 8% to 13% held by the top ten. The sequencing used peripheral blood, collected on day 0 of AZD1222 vaccination. The receptors stem from an adult in good health. Both conserved end residues are part of each CDR3. D genes are given only for firm matches. The size entry is marked missing in some rows and otherwise reads once, few, many or a size class.

abundance,j_gene,d_gene,v_gene,CDR3nt,CDR3aa
NA,TRBJ1-1,NA,TRBV6-5,TGTGCCAGCAGTTACCGTACAACGAACACTGAAGCTTTCTTT,CASSYRTTNTEAFF
NA,TRBJ1-2,NA,TRBV6-5,TGTGCCAGCAAGGGGACACCCTATGGCTACACCTTC,CASKGTPYGYTF
few,TRBJ1-5,NA,TRBV5-6,TGTGCCAGCAGCTTGGCCGGGGGCAGTCAGCCCCAGCATTTT,CASSLAGGSQPQHF
NA,TRBJ1-2,NA,TRBV10-3,TGTGCCATCAGTGAGTCGAGGGCAAGTGCGGTTGGCTACACCTTC,CAISESRASAVGYTF
NA,TRBJ1-2,NA,TRBV27,TGTGCCAGCAGTGGCATCCTTGGGAGCTACACCTTC,CASSGILGSYTF
few,TRBJ2-1,TRBD2,TRBV6-1,TGTGCCAGCAGTGAAGATATCGGGACTAGCGATGAGCAGTTCTTC,CASSEDIGTSDEQFF
NA,TRBJ1-5,NA,TRBV27,TGTGCCAGCAGTTTGGCAGGGACGGGTCAGCCCCAGCATTTT,CASSLAGTGQPQHF
NA,TRBJ2-1,NA,TRBV7-8,TGTGCCAGCGCCCTTTCCAATGAGCAGTTCTTC,CASALSNEQFF
NA,TRBJ1-2,NA,TRBV3-1/TRBV3-2,TGTGCCAGCAGCCAAGATTCCGCAGGGACTAACTATGGCTACACCTTC,CASSQDSAGTNYGYTF
NA,TRBJ2-2,NA,TRBV7-2,TGTGCCAGCAGCTTCGGCGTCGGATCCACCGGGGAGCTGTTTTTT,CASSFGVGSTGELFF
NA,TRBJ1-2,NA,TRBV7-6,TGTGCCAGCAGCTTAGGAAGTACGATGGACTATGGCTACACCTTC,CASSLGSTMDYGYTF
NA,TRBJ1-2,NA,TRBV18,TGTGCCAGCTCCCTCGACAGAAACTATGGCTACACCTTC,CASSLDRNYGYTF
NA,TRBJ2-4,NA,TRBV20-1,TGCAGTGCAGTGGTGGGGAACATTCAGTACTTC,CSAVVGNIQYF
NA,TRBJ1-6,NA,TRBV27,TGTGCCAGCAGTTTGGCTAGGGGTAATTCACCCCTCCACTTT,CASSLARGNSPLHF
once,TRBJ1-2,TRBD1,TRBV6-5,TGTGCCAGCAGTTTGGGACAGTGGGAGGGCTACACCTTC,CASSLGQWEGYTF
NA,TRBJ1-2,NA,TRBV10-2,TGCGCCAGCTGGGGCAGGGTCTATGGCTACACCTTC,CASWGRVYGYTF
NA,TRBJ1-2,NA,TRBV27,TGTGCCAGCAGGCCTCCCAGGGCTAATGGCTACACCTTC,CASRPPRANGYTF
NA,TRBJ2-7,NA,TRBV2,TGTGCCAGCACTGACGAGGTCCTAGACGAGCAGTACTTC,CASTDEVLDEQYF
NA,TRBJ1-6,NA,TRBV6-5,TGTGCCAGTTCGCTGCAGGGGAAGGTTTCACCCCTCCACTTT,CASSLQGKVSPLHF
NA,TRBJ2-2,TRBD1,TRBV5-4,TGTGCCAGCAGCCCGGGGACAGCTGACACCGGGGAGCTGTTTTTT,CASSPGTADTGELFF
NA,TRBJ1-5,NA,TRBV28,TGTGCCAGCAGTTTAGGTTGGCAGGAGGGTCAGCCCCAGCATTTT,CASSLGWQEGQPQHF
NA,TRBJ1-2,NA,TRBV2,TGTGCCAGCAGGGGGGGTCTAGGTGGCTACACCTTC,CASRGGLGGYTF
NA,TRBJ1-5,NA,TRBV6-1,TGTGCCAGCAGTGAAAATCAGCCCCAGCATTTT,CASSENQPQHF
NA,TRBJ2-5,NA,TRBV18,TGTGCCAGCTCACCCCGGGATCAAGAGACCCAGTACTTC,CASSPRDQETQYF
NA,TRBJ1-1,NA,TRBV4-2,TGTGCCAGCAGCCCCCCTCCTAAGATGAACACTGAAGCTTTCTTT,CASSPPPKMNTEAFF
NA,TRBJ1-1,NA,TRBV28,TGTGCCAGCAGTTTAGCTAGCTCGGGAGGCACTGAAGCTTTCTTT,CASSLASSGGTEAFF
NA,TRBJ1-6,NA,TRBV5-6,TGTGCCAGCAGCTCCCTCGACCGAAGCGATAATTCACCCCTCCACTTT,CASSSLDRSDNSPLHF
NA,TRBJ1-6,TRBD1,TRBV6-6,TGTGCCAGCAGTCTTAGGACAGGCTACTCCTATAATTCACCCCTCCACTTT,CASSLRTGYSYNSPLHF
few,TRBJ2-7,TRBD2,TRBV10-2,TGCGCCAGCAGTGAGTCGGCGGGAGTAGCCTACGAGCAGTACTTC,CASSESAGVAYEQYF
NA,TRBJ1-2,NA,TRBV11-2,TGTGCCAGCAGCTTAGGTCGTCAGGGAGATGGCTACACCTTC,CASSLGRQGDGYTF
once,TRBJ2-2,NA,TRBV27,TGTGCCAGCAGTTTAGTAGGGGTAGGCGCCGGGGAGCTGTTTTTT,CASSLVGVGAGELFF
NA,TRBJ2-1,NA,TRBV14,TGTGCCAGCAGCGGGCGTTCCGGGCAGGCAGACAATGAGCAGTTCTTC,CASSGRSGQADNEQFF
NA,TRBJ2-1,NA,TRBV2,TGTGCCAGCAGTGCGGGGGAAGACAATGAGCAGTTCTTC,CASSAGEDNEQFF
NA,TRBJ1-6,TRBD1,TRBV7-6,TGTGCCAGCAGACTAGCGGGACAGGGGAGTTCACCCCTCCACTTT,CASRLAGQGSSPLHF
NA,TRBJ2-3,NA,TRBV6-4,TGTGCCAGCAGTGACTCTGCCGAAGGGACCACAGATACGCAGTATTTT,CASSDSAEGTTDTQYF
NA,TRBJ2-1,NA,TRBV19,TGTGCCAGTAGTGAGGGGCTACAGGGTGAGCAGTTCTTC,CASSEGLQGEQFF
NA,TRBJ1-2,NA,TRBV7-9,TGTGCCAGCAGCTTACAGGACACCGGCAGTGGCTACACCTTC,CASSLQDTGSGYTF
NA,TRBJ1-1,TRBD1,TRBV6-5,TGTGCCAGCAGACGACAGGGGAACACTGAAGCTTTCTTT,CASRRQGNTEAFF
NA,TRBJ2-1,NA,TRBV27,TGTGCCAGCAGAACCATCCAGGGGTCAAATGAGCAGTTCTTC,CASRTIQGSNEQFF
once,TRBJ1-5,NA,TRBV28,TGTGCCAGCAGTCCCCGGAGGGCCCAGCATTTT,CASSPRRAQHF
NA,TRBJ1-1,NA,TRBV4-1,TGCGCCAGCAGCCGCAACGGGGGACCTGAAGCTTTCTTT,CASSRNGGPEAFF
NA,TRBJ1-1,NA,TRBV11-2,TGTGCCAGCAGCTTACCCGGGACATCGGGCACTGAAGCTTTCTTT,CASSLPGTSGTEAFF
NA,TRBJ1-1,NA,TRBV10-3,TGTGCCATCAGTGAGTCGATCTCATCTGTAAATAACACTGAAGCTTTCTTT,CAISESISSVNNTEAFF
NA,TRBJ2-5,NA,TRBV6-2/TRBV6-3,TGTGCCAGCAGCCCTAGTCGGACCTTTCCGAGGGAGACCCAGTACTTC,CASSPSRTFPRETQYF
once,TRBJ2-1,TRBD1,TRBV29-1,TGCAGCGTCCTACCCATACTCGACAGGGCCAGTAATGAGCAGTTCTTC,CSVLPILDRASNEQFF
NA,TRBJ1-1,TRBD1,TRBV19,TGTGCCAGTAGTTGGGGACAGGCATACACTGAAGCTTTCTTT,CASSWGQAYTEAFF
NA,TRBJ2-7,NA,TRBV6-2/TRBV6-3,TGTGCCAGCAGTAAGTCAGCCGAGCAGTACTTC,CASSKSAEQYF
NA,TRBJ2-2,TRBD1,TRBV18,TGTGCCAGCTCATCTTGGGACAGTTCGAACACCGGGGAGCTGTTTTTT,CASSSWDSSNTGELFF
NA,TRBJ2-2,TRBD1,TRBV2,TGTGCCAGCAGTGCTGACAGGGTGCAGACCGGGGAGCTGTTTTTT,CASSADRVQTGELFF
NA,TRBJ2-7,TRBD1,TRBV3-1/TRBV3-2,TGTGCCAGCAGCCAAGAAGCCTTCGGACAGGGTACGACCTACGAGCAGTACTTC,CASSQEAFGQGTTYEQYF
NA,TRBJ1-1,NA,TRBV27,TGTGCCAGCAGACCCCTTGGGACCTTAAACACTGAAGCTTTCTTT,CASRPLGTLNTEAFF
NA,TRBJ1-1,NA,TRBV7-9,TGTGCCTTCCAGGGAGGTAGCACTGAAGCTTTCTTT,CAFQGGSTEAFF
NA,TRBJ1-1,NA,TRBV7-9,TGTGCCAGCAGCTTCGGGAACACTGAAGCTTTCTTT,CASSFGNTEAFF
NA,TRBJ1-1,TRBD1,TRBV29-1,TGCAGCGGTACCGAACAGGGGCTGAACACTGAAGCTTTCTTT,CSGTEQGLNTEAFF
NA,TRBJ2-5,TRBD2,TRBV10-1,TGCGCCAGCAGTATAGCGGGGGGGTACCAAGAGACCCAGTACTTC,CASSIAGGYQETQYF
NA,TRBJ1-5,TRBD1,TRBV27,TGTGCCAGCAGTCCCCTTGACAGGGGTGTTCAGCCCCAGCATTTT,CASSPLDRGVQPQHF
NA,TRBJ2-5,NA,TRBV6-5,TGTGCCAGCAGTTCCCCTGGAAGGGAGACCCAGTACTTC,CASSSPGRETQYF
once,TRBJ2-2,NA,TRBV30,TGTGCCTGGAGTGGAACTAGCTCGAACACCGGGGAGCTGTTTTTT,CAWSGTSSNTGELFF